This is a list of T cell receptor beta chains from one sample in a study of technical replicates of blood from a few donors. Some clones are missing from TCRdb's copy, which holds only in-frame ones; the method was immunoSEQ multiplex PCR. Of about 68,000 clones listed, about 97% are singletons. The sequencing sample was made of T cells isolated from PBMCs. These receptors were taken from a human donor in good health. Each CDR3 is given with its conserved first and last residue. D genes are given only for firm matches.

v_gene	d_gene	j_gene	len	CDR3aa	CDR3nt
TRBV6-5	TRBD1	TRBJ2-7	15	CASSYSGTGTYEQYF	TGTGCCAGCAGTTACTCCGGGACAGGGACCTACGAGCAGTACTTC
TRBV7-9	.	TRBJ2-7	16	CASSLGASSFSYEQYF	TGTGCCAGCAGCTTAGGAGCTAGCTCCTTCTCCTACGAGCAGTACTTC
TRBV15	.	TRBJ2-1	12	CATGAVYNEQFF	TGTGCCACCGGGGCAGTTTACAATGAGCAGTTCTTC
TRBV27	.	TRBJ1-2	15	CASSSRGGGSRGYTF	TGTGCCAGCAGTTCCCGTGGGGGGGGCTCTCGAGGCTACACCTTC
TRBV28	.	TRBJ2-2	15	CASSLFTYNTGELFF	TGTGCCAGCAGTTTGTTTACATATAACACCGGGGAGCTGTTTTTT
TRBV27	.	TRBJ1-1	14	CASSLYDSNTEAFF	TGTGCCAGCAGTTTATACGACAGCAACACTGAAGCTTTCTTT
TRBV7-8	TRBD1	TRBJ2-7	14	CASSLTGTGWEQYF	TGTGCCAGCAGCTTAACGGGGACAGGGTGGGAGCAGTACTTC
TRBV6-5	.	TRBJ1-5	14	CASSYSTETQAKHF	TGTGCCAGCAGTTACTCGACAGAGACCCAAGCCAAGCATTTT
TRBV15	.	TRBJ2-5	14	CATSRADRQETQYF	TGTGCCACCAGCAGGGCAGACAGACAAGAGACCCAGTACTTC
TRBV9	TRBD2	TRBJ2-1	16	CASSVPRTSGIYEQFF	TGTGCCAGCAGCGTACCTCGGACTAGCGGGATATATGAGCAGTTCTTC
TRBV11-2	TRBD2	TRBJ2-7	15	CASSLVVAGVGEQYF	TGTGCCAGCAGCTTGGTGGTAGCGGGAGTGGGGGAGCAGTACTTC
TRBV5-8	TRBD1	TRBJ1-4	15	CASSLGQGAREKLFF	TGTGCCAGCAGCTTGGGTCAGGGGGCGCGGGAAAAACTGTTTTTT
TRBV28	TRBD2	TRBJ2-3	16	CASSFKLAGDQDTQYF	TGTGCCAGCAGTTTTAAACTAGCGGGAGATCAAGATACGCAGTATTTT
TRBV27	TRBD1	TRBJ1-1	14	CASQVGQGSTEAFF	TGTGCCAGCCAGGTGGGACAGGGTAGCACTGAAGCTTTCTTT
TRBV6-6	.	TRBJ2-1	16	CASSYPRPWGPNEQFF	TGTGCCAGCAGTTACCCCAGGCCCTGGGGCCCCAATGAGCAGTTCTTC
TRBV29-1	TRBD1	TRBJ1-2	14	CSVEDGQGNYGYTF	TGCAGCGTTGAAGATGGACAGGGGAACTATGGCTACACCTTC
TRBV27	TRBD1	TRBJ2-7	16	CASSLSKGTGDSEQYF	TGTGCCAGCAGTTTATCGAAGGGGACAGGGGATAGCGAGCAGTACTTC
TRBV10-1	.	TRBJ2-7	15	CASSPETGSSYEQYF	TGCGCCAGCAGCCCTGAGACGGGAAGCTCCTACGAGCAGTACTTC
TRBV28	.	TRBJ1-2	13	CASTRTANYGYTF	TGTGCCAGCACCAGGACTGCTAACTATGGCTACACCTTC
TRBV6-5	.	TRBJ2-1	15	CASSFGLQNYNEQFF	TGTGCCAGCAGTTTTGGCTTACAAAACTACAATGAGCAGTTCTTC
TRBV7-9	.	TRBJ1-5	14	CASSFSTGYQPQHF	TGTGCCAGCAGCTTTTCGACAGGTTATCAGCCCCAGCATTTT
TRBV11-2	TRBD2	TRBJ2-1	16	CASSPIAGGTYNEQFF	TGTGCCAGCAGCCCCATAGCGGGAGGGACCTACAATGAGCAGTTCTTC
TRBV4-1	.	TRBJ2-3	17	CASSRTGGLEVSETQYF	TGCGCCAGCAGCCGCACCGGGGGGCTAGAAGTTTCTGAAACGCAGTATTTT